This T cell receptor (beta chain) was sequenced during a study of shared clonotypes between healthy human individuals. Naivety among CD8 cells was defined by CD45RO negativity and positive CCR7 selection, thereby excluding terminally differentiated effector memory CD45RA+ cells. Deep-level assay runs were performed. When replicate PCRs were run on sorted subsets, they used about 200 ng DNA, 30,000 to 35,000 T cell genomes. Original processing methods: As immunoSEQ supplied junction-only sequences (without quality scores), filtering differed. Sequenced by immunoSEQ multiplex PCR; TCRdb stores in-frame clones only, minus some. V, J and clone size are those of that table, while D and trimming were read from the DNA. The sample includes 1.5 million to 2.5 million clones, approximately 94% of them seen just once. The V gene's germline CDR1 is LGHNA and CDR2 YSLEER. Trimming cost V 0 bases and J 2 bases; bases outside gene matches: 11. The CDR3 length is 18 residues.

This chain links TRBV4-3 with TRBJ2-3; 7 nucleotides align to TRBD2. The sequenced sample consisted of naive CD8+ T cells sorted from blood. The receptor comes from a man younger than 35 in good health. CDR3 loop: CASSQDLWEGPSTDTQYF. CDR3 in DNA: TGCGCCAGCAGCCAAGATCTATGGGAGGGACCTTCCACAGATACGCAGTATTTT.